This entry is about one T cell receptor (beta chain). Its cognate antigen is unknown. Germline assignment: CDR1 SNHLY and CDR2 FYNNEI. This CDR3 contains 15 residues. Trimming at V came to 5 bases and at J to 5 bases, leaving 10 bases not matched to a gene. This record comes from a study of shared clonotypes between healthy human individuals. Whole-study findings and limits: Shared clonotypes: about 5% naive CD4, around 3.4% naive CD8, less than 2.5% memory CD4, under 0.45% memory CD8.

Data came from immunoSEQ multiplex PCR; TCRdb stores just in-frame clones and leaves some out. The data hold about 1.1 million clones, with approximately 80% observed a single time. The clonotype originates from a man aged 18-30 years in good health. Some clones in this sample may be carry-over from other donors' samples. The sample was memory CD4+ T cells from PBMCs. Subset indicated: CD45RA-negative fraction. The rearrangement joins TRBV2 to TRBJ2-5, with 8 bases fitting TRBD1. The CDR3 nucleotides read TGTGCCAGCAGTCAAAACCAGGGGGCTGGGGAGACCCAGTACTTC. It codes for CASSQNQGAGETQYF.